This TCR beta chain was recovered during a study of siplizumab effects on memory and regulatory T cells. Study-wide results and limits: Naive T cells apparently outstripped memory cells in diversity and seemed major alloresponse contributors. Roughly 75-97% of proliferating clones (CD4+ or CD8+) could not be assigned a naive or memory phenotype. Alloreactive sequences tracing back to unstimulated CD4+ memory cells were significantly reduced by siplizumab.

Assay: immunoSEQ multiplex PCR; the TCRdb copy retains only in-frame clones and omits some. This table holds around 87,000 clones, around 90% found once. Worth noting for this clone: Its antigen remains unidentified.

The CDR3 totals 14 residues. V was shortened by 3 bases and J by 7 bases, with 14 bases between the two germline ends. The V gene's germline CDR1 is SGHNT and CDR2 YYREEE (reference sequence). The clonotype was recovered from a human donor in good health. V is TRBV5-4 and J is TRBJ1-3; a possible D gene is TRBD1 (5 bases). Sequencing was done on a sample of CD4+ T cells sorted from blood. The DNA of the CDR3 is TGTGCCAGCAGCTCGATGGGGGAAGGCAACACCATATATTTT. Its translation is CASSSMGEGNTIYF.